Listed below are T cell receptor beta chains from one sample, sequenced in a study of blood T cell repertoires in COVID-19. TCRdb's copy holds only in-frame clones and misses some; the assay was immunoSEQ multiplex PCR. The table lists fewer than 350,000 clones, 65% to 90% of them singletons. The specimen was PBMCs or T cells enriched from blood (not recorded which). The receptor set was obtained from a woman between 35 and 50 years old with acute COVID-19. The CDR3 runs from the conserved cysteine through the conserved F or W. The D gene is left open where the match is weak. Only part of the rows carry a size: once, few, many, or a class if the clone is expanded.

cdr3_length,j_call,d_call,v_call,clone_size,cdr3_aa,cdr3_nt
13,TRBJ1-2,NA,TRBV6-6,NA,CASGPTANYGYTF,TGTGCCAGCGGACCGACAGCTAACTATGGCTACACCTTC
15,TRBJ1-2,TRBD1,TRBV18,NA,CASSPGGTGNYGYTF,TGTGCCAGCTCCCCGGGGGGGACAGGGAACTATGGCTACACCTTC
13,TRBJ1-4,NA,TRBV5-4,NA,CASSRETNEKLFF,TGTGCCAGCAGCCGAGAAACTAATGAAAAACTGTTTTTT
13,TRBJ1-2,NA,TRBV2,NA,CASSELQSGGYTF,TGTGCCAGCAGTGAACTTCAATCCGGGGGCTACACCTTC
16,TRBJ1-1,TRBD1,TRBV4-3,once,CASSQEPGQGRTEAFF,TGCGCCAGCAGCCAAGAACCGGGACAGGGGAGGACTGAAGCTTTCTTT
14,TRBJ1-5,NA,TRBV19,few,CASSTGTTNQPQHF,TGTGCCAGTAGTACCGGGACAACAAATCAGCCCCAGCATTTT
13,TRBJ1-1,NA,TRBV5-6,NA,CASSPEPREGAFF,TGTGCCAGCAGTCCGGAACCCCGGGAAGGAGCTTTCTTT
16,TRBJ2-1,TRBD1,TRBV27,NA,CASSFRRDRVPNEQFF,TGTGCCAGCAGTTTCCGCCGGGACAGGGTCCCCAATGAGCAGTTCTTC
15,TRBJ1-6,TRBD1,TRBV6-5,few,CASRGQGAYNSPLHF,TGTGCCAGCAGGGGACAGGGTGCTTATAATTCACCCCTCCACTTT
16,TRBJ2-2,TRBD2,TRBV2,NA,CASSGTSMVVAGELFF,TGTGCCAGCAGTGGGACTAGTATGGTAGTCGCCGGGGAGCTGTTTTTT
15,TRBJ2-1,TRBD2,TRBV28,NA,CASFAAGVNLDEQFF,TGTGCCAGTTTTGCAGCGGGAGTGAACCTCGATGAGCAGTTCTTC
16,TRBJ1-5,NA,TRBV5-3,NA,CARSLARAIFVQPQHF,TGTGCCAGAAGCTTGGCCAGGGCCATCTTCGTCCAGCCCCAGCATTTT
14,TRBJ2-2,TRBD2,TRBV5-1,NA,CASSPGLTHGELFF,TGCGCCAGCAGCCCGGGACTAACCCACGGGGAGCTGTTTTTT
16,TRBJ1-2,TRBD1,TRBV19,NA,CASTRGGQGANYGYTF,TGTGCCAGTACGCGAGGGGGACAGGGGGCTAACTATGGCTACACCTTC
15,TRBJ1-5,NA,TRBV5-6,NA,CASSFWGFSNQPQHF,TGTGCCAGCAGCTTTTGGGGCTTTAGCAATCAGCCCCAGCATTTT
16,TRBJ2-2,TRBD1,TRBV24-1,few,CATSDQRQGNTGELFF,TGTGCCACCAGTGACCAAAGACAGGGGAACACCGGGGAGCTGTTTTTT
13,TRBJ2-5,NA,TRBV18,once,CASSHNEGETQYF,TGTGCCAGCTCCCATAACGAGGGAGAGACCCAGTACTTC
15,TRBJ2-1,TRBD2,TRBV5-4,NA,CASSLVGGRNNEQFF,TGTGCCAGCAGCTTGGTGGGGGGGAGAAACAATGAGCAGTTCTTC
16,TRBJ1-1,NA,TRBV19,NA,CASSTGILNVNTEAFF,TGTGCCAGTAGTACAGGGATCCTTAACGTGAACACTGAAGCTTTCTTT
15,TRBJ1-1,TRBD1,TRBV7-8,NA,CASSLRDRVNTEAFF,TGTGCCAGCAGCCTCCGGGACAGGGTAAACACTGAAGCTTTCTTT
13,TRBJ1-2,NA,TRBV3-1/TRBV3-2,NA,CASRDRPGYGYTF,TGTGCCAGCAGGGACAGACCCGGGTATGGCTACACCTTC
14,TRBJ2-1,TRBD1,TRBV5-1,NA,CASSTGQGINEQFF,TGCGCCAGCAGCACGGGACAGGGTATCAATGAGCAGTTCTTC
14,TRBJ1-2,TRBD1,TRBV5-4,NA,CASSLRQGNYGYTF,TGTGCCAGCAGCCTACGACAGGGCAACTATGGCTACACCTTC
15,TRBJ1-1,TRBD1,TRBV4-1,NA,CASSQGGGSDTEAFF,TGCGCCAGCAGCCAAGGAGGGGGCAGCGACACTGAAGCTTTCTTT
13,TRBJ1-2,TRBD1,TRBV6-5,NA,CASSSGGNYGYTF,TGTGCCAGCAGCTCAGGGGGTAACTATGGCTACACCTTC
15,TRBJ1-3,NA,TRBV5-4,NA,CASSLEGGRGNTIYF,TGTGCCAGCAGCTTGGAGGGGGGGCGCGGAAACACCATATATTTT
13,TRBJ1-1,NA,TRBV19,NA,CASSAGRSTEAFF,TGTGCCAGTAGTGCAGGGAGGAGCACTGAAGCTTTCTTT
16,TRBJ1-2,NA,TRBV9,NA,CASSAHLGASSYGYTF,TGTGCCAGCAGCGCCCATTTGGGGGCAAGTAGCTATGGCTACACCTTC
17,TRBJ2-3,TRBD2,TRBV7-8,NA,CASSLQTSGGVVDTQYF,TGTGCCAGCAGCCTACAGACTAGCGGGGGAGTTGTAGATACGCAGTATTTT
15,TRBJ1-4,NA,TRBV7-2,NA,CASSPWQSTNEKLFF,TGTGCCAGCAGCCCCTGGCAGTCAACTAATGAAAAACTGTTTTTT
12,TRBJ2-3,NA,TRBV6-2/TRBV6-3,NA,CASSQTANTQYF,TGTGCCAGCAGCCAGACAGCTAATACGCAGTATTTT
12,TRBJ2-5,NA,TRBV11-2,NA,CASSPERETQYF,TGTGCCAGCAGCCCCGAGCGGGAGACCCAGTACTTC
17,TRBJ1-1,TRBD1,TRBV4-3,NA,CASSHLTGGIMNTEAFF,TGCGCCAGCAGCCATTTGACAGGGGGTATCATGAACACTGAAGCTTTCTTT
13,TRBJ1-6,NA,TRBV5-1,NA,CASSLDMNSPLHF,TGCGCCAGCAGCTTGGACATGAATTCACCCCTCCACTTT
14,TRBJ2-1,NA,TRBV7-8,NA,CASSIGTQVNEQFF,TGTGCCAGCAGCATAGGTACACAGGTCAATGAGCAGTTCTTC
16,TRBJ1-4,NA,TRBV7-9,NA,CASSLSVGGTGEKLFF,TGTGCCAGCAGCTTGTCCGTCGGGGGGACGGGAGAAAAACTGTTTTTT
15,TRBJ1-1,NA,TRBV7-3,NA,CASSPSGGSNTEAFF,TGTGCCAGCAGCCCCTCGGGGGGTTCGAACACTGAAGCTTTCTTT
16,TRBJ2-4,TRBD1,TRBV6-4,NA,CASINAGQGAKNIQYF,TGTGCCAGTATAAACGCGGGACAGGGGGCCAAAAACATTCAGTACTTC
13,TRBJ2-4,NA,TRBV7-9,NA,CASSFSSKNIQYF,TGTGCCAGCAGCTTTTCCAGCAAAAACATTCAGTACTTC
18,TRBJ2-7,NA,TRBV7-2,NA,CASSSPLVGGIRTYEQYF,TGTGCCAGCAGCTCCCCCCTCGTGGGAGGTATACGTACCTACGAGCAGTACTTC
16,TRBJ2-3,TRBD2,TRBV13,once,CASSPGGDYWIDTQYF,TGTGCCAGCAGCCCAGGAGGGGACTACTGGATAGATACGCAGTATTTT
13,TRBJ2-2,TRBD1,TRBV3-1/TRBV3-2,NA,CASSPGQAGELFF,TGTGCCAGCAGCCCGGGACAGGCCGGGGAGCTGTTTTTT
15,TRBJ2-3,TRBD1,TRBV19,NA,CASSFMGTGTDTQYF,TGTGCCAGTAGTTTCATGGGGACAGGCACAGATACGCAGTATTTT
16,TRBJ1-5,TRBD1,TRBV28,few,CASSLVRGHSNQPQHF,TGTGCCAGCAGTTTAGTAAGGGGGCATAGCAATCAGCCCCAGCATTTT
13,TRBJ2-5,TRBD2,TRBV5-4,NA,CASSWDYGETQYF,TGTGCCAGCAGCTGGGACTACGGAGAGACCCAGTACTTC
14,TRBJ2-1,NA,TRBV5-1,NA,CASSSTVLGNEQFF,TGCGCCAGCAGTTCTACCGTCCTCGGCAATGAGCAGTTCTTC
12,TRBJ1-5,TRBD1,TRBV19,NA,CARDRVNQPQHF,TGTGCCAGAGACAGGGTCAATCAGCCCCAGCATTTT
16,TRBJ1-2,NA,TRBV9,NA,CASSHPPDRFIYGYTF,TGTGCCAGCAGCCACCCTCCGGACAGATTCATCTATGGCTACACCTTC
19,TRBJ2-3,NA,TRBV15,NA,CATSREGALLGTSTDTQYF,TGTGCCACCAGCAGGGAAGGTGCCCTTCTCGGGACTAGCACAGATACGCAGTATTTT